Sequencing of this T cell receptor (beta chain) was carried out in a study of T cell responses to AZD1222 COVID-19 vaccine. Concerning this clone itself: Its antigen is still unknown.

Germline CDR1 and CDR2: SNHLY and FYNNEI. V was shortened by 7 bases and J by 0 bases, with 14 bases between the two germline ends. CDR3 length equals 15 residues. Data came from immunoSEQ multiplex PCR; TCRdb stores just in-frame clones and leaves some out. The sample holds 150,000 to 200,000 clones, 85% to 95% seen once. Study findings and constraints: Reportedly, nearly half the spike-specific TCRs target unmutated variant regions. Repertoires were sampled only after the peak T cell response. Mostly white British, mostly female donors; authors suggested clonal diversity may be underestimated.

The rearrangement joins TRBV2 to TRBJ2-3, with D perhaps TRBD2 (5 bases). This TCR came from an adult in good health. Sequenced here: peripheral blood, sampled on day 0 of AZD1222 vaccination. The CDR3 here is CASTPERTSTDTQYF. The CDR3 DNA reads TGTGCCAGCACCCCAGAGCGGACTAGCACAGATACGCAGTATTTT.